These T cell receptor beta chains were read from a single sample in a study of CD8 T cells in ankylosing spondylitis. TCRdb itself ran the 5' RACE reads through MiXCR, one entry per CDR3 protein. The sample records 300,000 to 400,000 distinct CDR3 sequences, about 15% being singletons. The sequencing input was blood, either unsorted or a sorted T cell fraction (not recorded which). These receptors all come from a male donor with ankylosing spondylitis or in good health (not recorded which). Each CDR3 is given with its conserved first and last residue. A D gene is named only where the DNA matches it firmly.

NA	TRBV27	TRBJ2-2	CASSPTRPGELFF
TRBD1	TRBV3-1	TRBJ1-2	CASSQSAGTGEDGYTF
NA	TRBV5-1	TRBJ1-1	CASSLAYGGNTEAFF
TRBD1	TRBV27	TRBJ2-5	CASSHRTGGAETQYF
NA	TRBV20-1	TRBJ1-3	CSARGQTNSGNTIYF
NA	TRBV6-5	TRBJ2-3	CASSYRLFSTDTQYF
NA	TRBV7-9	TRBJ1-2	CASSPPLGYTF
TRBD2	TRBV12-3/TRBV12-4	TRBJ2-7	CASSLTGLAVYEQYF
TRBD2	TRBV9	TRBJ2-7	CASSATSGVFNEQYF
TRBD2	TRBV10-3	TRBJ2-7	CAISGTSEGYEQYF
NA	TRBV12-3/TRBV12-4	TRBJ1-1	CASSWQGPNTEAFF
NA	TRBV7-4	TRBJ2-3	CASSFTPRADTQYF
NA	TRBV20-1	TRBJ2-2	CSASAYTGELFF
TRBD1	TRBV5-1	TRBJ2-3	CASSPPTGGTDTQYF
NA	TRBV20-1	TRBJ1-4	CSAREGNANEKLFF
TRBD2	TRBV4-1	TRBJ2-3	CASSQEESGRADTQYF
NA	TRBV20-1	TRBJ2-7	CSASQGGYEQYF
NA	TRBV2	TRBJ2-3	CASKRDSDTQYF
NA	TRBV3-1	TRBJ2-5	CASSQDTENTQYF
NA	TRBV12-3/TRBV12-4	TRBJ1-1	CASSLGQVRGAFF
TRBD1	TRBV12-3/TRBV12-4	TRBJ1-1	CASITGGVTEAFF
NA	TRBV20-1	TRBJ2-3	CSATGPGDTQYF
TRBD1	TRBV24-1	TRBJ2-1	CATSDSGTGKDEQFF
TRBD1	TRBV20-1	TRBJ1-2	CSAIQTGGTNSVYGYTF
TRBD1	TRBV9	TRBJ2-7	CASSPRQGPGEQYF
NA	TRBV30	TRBJ1-3	CAWNVGRRNTIYF
TRBD2	TRBV20-1	TRBJ2-3	CSAGLALRGDTQYF
NA	TRBV4-2	TRBJ2-7	CASSQGESGSYEQYF
TRBD1	TRBV25-1	TRBJ2-5	CASSDPGTGQETQYF
TRBD1	TRBV20-1	TRBJ1-1	CSATSQGGTEAFF
TRBD2	TRBV12-3/TRBV12-4	TRBJ2-5	CASSRTRGGSSTQYF
NA	TRBV4-1	TRBJ2-3	CASSQGDGETILLGTDTQYF
NA	TRBV29-1	TRBJ1-2	CSVEGGVGYTF
NA	TRBV20-1	TRBJ2-3	CSAVRGIGTDTQYF
NA	TRBV6-1	TRBJ2-3	CASNPTVGPGTDTQYF
TRBD1	TRBV3-1	TRBJ2-1	CASSHYAGTGSYNEQFF
TRBD2	TRBV20-1	TRBJ2-4	CSAGFWEGDIQYF
NA	TRBV12-3/TRBV12-4	TRBJ2-7	CASSLARTDYEQYF
TRBD2	TRBV5-1	TRBJ2-3	CASSLSPSGGTDTQYF
NA	TRBV20-1	TRBJ1-5	CSAISGGSNQPQHF
NA	TRBV4-1	TRBJ2-5	CASSQPIPQGIQETQYF
NA	TRBV27	TRBJ1-5	CASSFRSENQPQHF
TRBD1	TRBV10-3	TRBJ1-1	CAISGGTANTEAFF
NA	TRBV6-2/TRBV6-3	TRBJ1-3	CASSYSGGLQDTYSGNTIYF
NA	TRBV9	TRBJ2-3	CASSVDILTDTQYF
TRBD2	TRBV10-3	TRBJ2-1	CAISESLSPAGGRGGHNEQFF
NA	TRBV20-1	TRBJ2-3	CSVRHTDAQYF
NA	TRBV3-1	TRBJ1-2	CASSQPTDSDYGYTF
TRBD1	TRBV19	TRBJ2-7	CASSSAGQGRYEQYF
TRBD2	TRBV7-9	TRBJ2-7	CASSLGGTSGRSYEQYF
NA	TRBV5-1	TRBJ2-3	CASSSLPGGAGADTQYF
NA	TRBV20-1	TRBJ2-1	CSARESRAVYNEQFF
TRBD2	TRBV20-1	TRBJ2-2	CSAYLAGGYTGELFF
TRBD2	TRBV4-1	TRBJ2-1	CASSPRTAPGLHSYNEQFF
TRBD2	TRBV20-1	TRBJ2-1	CSAAGGLAGIYNEQFF
NA	TRBV5-1	TRBJ1-6	CASTPSAGYNSPLHF
NA	TRBV7-2	TRBJ1-1	CASSPQFQNTEAFF
NA	TRBV20-1	TRBJ1-6	CSAGQSIDSPLHF